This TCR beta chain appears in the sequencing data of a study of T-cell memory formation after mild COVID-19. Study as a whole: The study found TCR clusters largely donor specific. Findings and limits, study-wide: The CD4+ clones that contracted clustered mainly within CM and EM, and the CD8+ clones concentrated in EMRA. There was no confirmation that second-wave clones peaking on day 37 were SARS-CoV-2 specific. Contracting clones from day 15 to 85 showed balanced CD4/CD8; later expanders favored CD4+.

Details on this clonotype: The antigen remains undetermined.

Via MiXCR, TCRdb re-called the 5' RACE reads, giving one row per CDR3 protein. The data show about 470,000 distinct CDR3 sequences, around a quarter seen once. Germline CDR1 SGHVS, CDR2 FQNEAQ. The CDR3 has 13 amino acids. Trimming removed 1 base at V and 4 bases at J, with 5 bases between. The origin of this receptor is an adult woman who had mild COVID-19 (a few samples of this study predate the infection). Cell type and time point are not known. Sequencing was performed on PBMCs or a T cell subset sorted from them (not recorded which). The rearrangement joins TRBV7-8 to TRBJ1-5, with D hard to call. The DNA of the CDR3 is TGTGCCAGCAGCTTAGAGAGAAATCAGCCCCAGCATTTT. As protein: CASSLERNQPQHF.